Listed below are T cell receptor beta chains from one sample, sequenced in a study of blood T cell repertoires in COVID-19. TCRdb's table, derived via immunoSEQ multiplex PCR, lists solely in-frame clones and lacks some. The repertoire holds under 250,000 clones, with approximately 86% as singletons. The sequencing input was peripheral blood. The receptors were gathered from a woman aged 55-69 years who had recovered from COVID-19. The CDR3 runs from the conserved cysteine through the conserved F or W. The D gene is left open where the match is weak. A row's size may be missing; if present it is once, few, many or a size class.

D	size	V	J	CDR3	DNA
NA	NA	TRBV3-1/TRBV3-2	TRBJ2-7	CASSHRDQQYF	TGTGCCAGCAGCCACAGGGATCAGCAGTACTTC
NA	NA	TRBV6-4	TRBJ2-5	CASSVRAGSQETQYF	TGTGCCAGCAGTGTGAGGGCAGGATCACAAGAGACCCAGTACTTC
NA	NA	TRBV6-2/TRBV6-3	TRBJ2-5	CASSYPGMYQETQYF	TGTGCCAGCAGTTACCCGGGGATGTACCAAGAGACCCAGTACTTC
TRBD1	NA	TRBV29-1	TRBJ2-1	CSVGGGHSSYNEQFF	TGCAGCGTTGGAGGGGGCCATAGCTCCTACAATGAGCAGTTCTTC
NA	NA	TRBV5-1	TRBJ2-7	CASSLNAGPYEQYF	TGCGCCAGCAGCTTGAATGCGGGTCCCTACGAGCAGTACTTC
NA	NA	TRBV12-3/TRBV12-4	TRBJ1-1	CASRYKGEAFF	TGTGCCAGCAGATACAAGGGGGAAGCTTTCTTT
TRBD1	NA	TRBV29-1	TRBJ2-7	CSVRTGGYEQYF	TGCAGCGTGAGGACAGGGGGATACGAGCAGTACTTC
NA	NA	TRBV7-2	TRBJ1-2	CASSLVGAYGYTF	TGTGCCAGCAGCTTAGTGGGGGCCTATGGCTACACCTTC
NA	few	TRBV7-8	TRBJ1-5	CASSLDPYSNQPQHF	TGTGCCAGCAGCTTAGATCCGTATAGCAATCAGCCCCAGCATTTT
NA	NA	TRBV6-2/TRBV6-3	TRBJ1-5	CASTPDIFQPQHF	TGTGCCAGCACCCCGGACATCTTTCAGCCCCAGCATTTT
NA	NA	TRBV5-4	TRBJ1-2	CASSQGTGANYGYTF	TGTGCCAGCAGCCAGGGGACGGGTGCTAACTATGGCTACACCTTC
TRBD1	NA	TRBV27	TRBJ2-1	CASIRDRGLGEQFF	TGTGCCAGCATCCGGGACAGGGGTCTTGGTGAGCAGTTCTTC
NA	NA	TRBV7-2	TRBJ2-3	CASTPGTVTDTQYF	TGTGCCAGCACCCCAGGAACGGTCACAGATACGCAGTATTTT
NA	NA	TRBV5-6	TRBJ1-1	CASSLRVGLRRDTEAFF	TGTGCCAGCAGCTTGAGGGTGGGACTCCGAAGGGACACTGAAGCTTTCTTT
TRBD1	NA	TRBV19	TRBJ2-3	CASRRGLTTDTQYF	TGTGCCAGTAGGAGGGGGCTTACCACAGATACGCAGTATTTT
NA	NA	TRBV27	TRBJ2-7	CASSFSTSYEQYF	TGTGCCAGCAGTTTCAGTACCTCCTACGAGCAGTACTTC
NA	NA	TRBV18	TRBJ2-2	CASSRQANGGELFF	TGTGCCAGCTCAAGACAGGCCAACGGCGGGGAGCTGTTTTTT
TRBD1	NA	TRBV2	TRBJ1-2	CASSERDSRTTGYGYTF	TGTGCCAGCAGTGAACGGGACAGCCGCACGACAGGATATGGCTACACCTTC
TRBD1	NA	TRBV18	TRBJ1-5	CASSPRDSSNQPQHF	TGTGCCAGCTCACCAAGGGACAGTAGCAATCAGCCCCAGCATTTT
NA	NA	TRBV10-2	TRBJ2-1	CASSDWVRGASYNEQFF	TGCGCCAGCAGTGATTGGGTTCGGGGGGCCTCCTACAATGAGCAGTTCTTC
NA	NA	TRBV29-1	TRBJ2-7	CSVVEVSYEQYF	TGCAGCGTTGTTGAGGTCTCCTACGAGCAGTACTTC
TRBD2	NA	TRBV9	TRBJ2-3	CASSTQRGGIDTQYF	TGTGCCAGCAGCACGCAGCGGGGGGGCATAGATACGCAGTATTTT
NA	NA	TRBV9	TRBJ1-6	CASSVSSSYNSPLHF	TGTGCCAGCAGCGTGTCCAGCTCCTATAATTCACCCCTCCACTTT
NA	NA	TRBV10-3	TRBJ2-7	CAISETVGEQYF	TGTGCCATCAGTGAAACAGTGGGCGAGCAGTACTTC
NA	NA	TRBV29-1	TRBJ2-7	CSVGPGSYEQYF	TGCAGCGTTGGTCCCGGTTCCTACGAGCAGTACTTC
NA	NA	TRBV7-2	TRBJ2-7	CASSFTHGVDEQYF	TGTGCCAGCAGCTTCACGCACGGGGTGGACGAGCAGTACTTC
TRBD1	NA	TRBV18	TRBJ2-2	CASSMDRYTGELFF	TGTGCCAGCTCCATGGACAGGTACACCGGGGAGCTGTTTTTT
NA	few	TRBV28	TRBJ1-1	CASSFLRLRLMNTEAFF	TGTGCCAGCAGTTTTCTGCGACTACGTTTAATGAACACTGAAGCTTTCTTT
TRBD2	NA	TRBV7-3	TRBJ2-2	CASSLISFQRGSSTGELFF	TGTGCCAGCAGCTTAATCTCCTTTCAGCGGGGGTCGAGCACCGGGGAGCTGTTTTTT
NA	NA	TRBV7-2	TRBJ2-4	CASSQTNIQYF	TGTGCCAGCAGTCAAACTAACATTCAGTACTTC
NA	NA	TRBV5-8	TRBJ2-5	CASSWPQETQYF	TGTGCCAGCAGCTGGCCGCAAGAGACCCAGTACTTC